Following are 28 T cell receptor beta chains from one sample sequenced in a study of T cell repertoires and Cas9 in healthy adults. Generated by immunoSEQ multiplex PCR, the TCRdb table keeps only in-frame clones and is missing some. The sample lists about 15,000 clones; roughly 90% were seen once. The sample was Tregs (CD4+, CD25+, CD127-, CD137-, CD154-) from PBMCs; culture status not recorded. These receptors all come from a human donor in good health.

The chain carries TRBV5-4 and TRBJ2-1; D gene unclear. This CDR3 comprises 17 residues. V was cut by 4 bases and J by 3 bases, with 20 bases left in between. Germline CDR1 and CDR2: SGHNT and YYREEE (reference sequence). The CDR3 region is CASSPISPGLIYNEQFF. The DNA for the CDR3 is TGTGCCAGCAGCCCGATATCCCCTGGGCTGATCTACAATGAGCAGTTCTTC.

The gene calls are TRBV7-2 and TRBJ2-5; D is perhaps TRBD2 (6 bases). CDR3 size: 14 residues. Germline-derived CDR1 and CDR2 are SGHTA and FQGNSA. The V end lost 3 bases, the J end lost 2 bases, and 10 bases lay between the germline ends. Here the CDR3 DNA reads TGTGCCAGCAGCTTGGGACTTTCTCAAGAGACCCAGTACTTC. Protein sequence: CASSLGLSQETQYF.

The chain uses TRBV20-1 and TRBJ1-2, with TRBD1 matching over 7 bases. Germline-derived CDR1 and CDR2 are DFQATT and SNEGSKA (reference sequence). J was trimmed by 4 bases and V by 6 bases; bases with no gene match: 2. This CDR3 contains 11 residues. The CDR3 reads CSAGQPYGYTF. The CDR3 bases are TGCAGTGCGGGACAGCCCTATGGCTACACCTTC.

The V and J genes are TRBV28 and TRBJ1-3; D is unresolved. CDR3 length: 15 residues. V lost 3 bases, J lost 2 bases, and 11 bases lay in between. From germline, CDR1 is MDHEN and CDR2 SYDVKM. The CDR3 sequence is CASSFSPTAGNTIYF. DNA for the CDR3: TGTGCCAGCAGTTTTTCCCCTACAGCTGGAAACACCATATATTTT.

This clone was picked up a small number of times. The rearrangement uses TRBV6-1 and TRBJ1-1, with D possibly TRBD1 on 5 matching bases. The germline V gene encodes CDR1 MNHNS and CDR2 SASEGT. V lost 4 bases, J lost 1 base, and 13 bases lay in between. The CDR3 spans 15 residues. This CDR3 reads CASSVIRDGNTEAFF. In DNA, the CDR3 is TGTGCCAGCAGTGTAATCAGGGATGGGAACACTGAAGCTTTCTTT.

CDR3 nucleotide sequence: TGTGCCTGGAATGCCAGGGGGGGGACTGAAGCTTTCTTT. This gives the protein CAWNARGGTEAFF. V gene TRBV30 combines with J gene TRBJ1-1, with 7 bases that match TRBD1. This CDR3 is built from 13 residues. Germline trimming cut 4 bases from V and 5 bases from J; bases unmatched to any gene: 7. The germline gives CDR1 GTSNPN, CDR2 SVGIG (reference sequence).

This clone has just one count. This CDR3 reads CASMGRGQENIQYF. The CDR3 DNA reads TGTGCCAGCATGGGCAGGGGACAGGAAAACATTCAGTACTTC. The V gene is TRBV6-1, the J gene TRBJ2-4, with 8 bases fitting TRBD1. The germline V gene has CDR1 MNHNS and CDR2 SASEGT. The trim removed 7 bases at V and 5 bases at J, leaving 7 bases unmatched. CDR3 length: 14 residues.

This chain uses TRBV15 with TRBJ2-2, with unresolved D. The CDR3 has 16 amino acids. Germline CDR1 is LNHNV and CDR2 is YYDKDF (reference sequence). The V gene lost 0 bases and the J gene lost 1 base, with 9 bases spanning the gap. The CDR3 here is CATSRDRAGNTGELFF. The CDR3 DNA reads as TGTGCCACCAGCAGAGATCGGGCAGGGAACACCGGGGAGCTGTTTTTT.

This chain connects TRBV27 to TRBJ1-6; D is ambiguous. The length of the CDR3 is 13 residues. Germline CDR1 and CDR2: MNHEY and SMNVEV (reference sequence). With 5 bases removed from V and 4 bases from J, the gap between germline ends came to 6 bases. CDR3 amino acids: CASSRSYNSPLHF. The CDR3 DNA sequence: TGTGCCAGCAGTAGGTCGTATAATTCACCCCTCCACTTT.

This rearrangement joins TRBV5-1 to TRBJ2-7; 11 bases agree with TRBD2. Germline V CDR1 and CDR2: SGHRS, YFSETQ. This CDR3 comprises 15 residues. V lost 2 bases to trimming and J lost 0 bases; unmatched junction nucleotides: 1. CDR3 in DNA: TGCGCCAGCAGCTTTCTAGCGGGGGGCTCCTACGAGCAGTACTTC. Protein product: CASSFLAGGSYEQYF.

The chain carries TRBV6-1 and TRBJ1-6, with D perhaps TRBD1 (6 bases). Germline assignment: CDR1 MNHNS and CDR2 SASEGT. The germline V and J ends were trimmed by 11 bases and 7 bases, with 15 bases remaining between them. The CDR3 is made up of 13 amino acids. As DNA, the CDR3 is TGTGCCGGCCGGGACACCCCAAATTCACCCCTCCACTTT. Translating it yields CAGRDTPNSPLHF.

This chain joins TRBV4-1 and TRBJ1-6; possible D gene TRBD1, 5 bases. The V end was cut by 4 bases, the J end by 10 bases, with 26 bases between. CDR3 size: 18 residues. From germline, CDR1 is MGHRA and CDR2 YSYEKL. CDR3 DNA sequence: TGCGCCAGCAGCCTACGGGGACGGGGCAATGCGGAGGGGTCACCCCTCCACTTT. Translation: CASSLRGRGNAEGSPLHF.

The chain is built from TRBV5-5 and TRBJ2-7, with 9 positions matching TRBD2. This CDR3 region has 15 residues. Germline lookup yields CDR1 SGHKS and CDR2 YYEKEE (reference sequence). J was trimmed by 3 bases and V by 0 bases; bases with no gene match: 4. CDR3 DNA: TGTGCCAGCAGCTTGGGCGGGGGGGCGGTCTACGAGCAGTACTTC. This codes for CASSLGGGAVYEQYF.

This sequence joins TRBV28 and TRBJ2-7; D is uncertain. The CDR3 has 13 amino acids. Trimming shortened V by 5 bases and J by 3 bases, and 11 bases separated the two germline ends. Germline-derived CDR1 and CDR2 are MDHEN and SYDVKM. CDR3 amino acids: CASSRPPVYEQYF. The CDR3 bases are TGTGCCAGCAGTCGTCCCCCCGTCTACGAGCAGTACTTC.

The rearrangement uses TRBV19 and TRBJ2-5; D unresolved. The end of the DNA aligns better with TRBJ2-7, so the J call may be wrong. CDR3 length: 13 amino acids. Germline CDR1 LNHDA, CDR2 SQIVND (reference sequence). CDR3 in amino acids: CASSEDGSYEQYF. The CDR3 bases are TGTGCCAGTTCAGAGGACGGCTCCTACGAGCAGTACTTC.

The genes are TRBV27 and TRBJ2-1, with unresolved D. The germline V gene encodes CDR1 MNHEY and CDR2 SMNVEV (reference sequence). The CDR3 spans 12 residues. V was trimmed by 9 bases and J by 8 bases, leaving 14 bases between them. CDR3 protein: CARTQELHEQFF. The CDR3 coding sequence is TGTGCCAGAACCCAGGAGCTTCATGAGCAGTTCTTC.

This clone was recorded a few times. The chain combines TRBV19 with TRBJ1-3, with no clear D. Germline lookup yields CDR1 LNHDA and CDR2 SQIVND (reference sequence). The CDR3 is 14 residues long. The V and J ends lost 3 bases and 0 bases respectively, with 6 bases between them. The CDR3, as DNA: TGTGCCAGTAGTATGCCGGGCTCTGGAAACACCATATATTTT. It yields the protein CASSMPGSGNTIYF.

The chain carries TRBV6-5 and TRBJ1-4; D unclear. Looked up from germline, CDR1 is MNHEY and CDR2 is SVGAGI. The length of the CDR3 is 13 residues. Trimming took 5 bases from V and 14 from J, leaving 18 bases between them. As DNA, the CDR3 is TGTGCCAGCAGTGGCGAGCGGGCCACGTCCCTGTTTTTT. Residues: CASSGERATSLFF.

The chain has TRBV25-1 and TRBJ1-1, with 7 bases lining up with TRBD1. Germline V gene data show CDR1 as MGHDK and CDR2 as SYGVNS. The CDR3 extends over 15 amino acids. V lost 0 bases, J lost 4 bases, and 5 bases stayed unmatched. As DNA, the CDR3 is TGTGCCAGCAGTGAATATACAGGGGACGGCACTGAAGCTTTCTTT. This encodes CASSEYTGDGTEAFF.

The chain combines TRBV19 with TRBJ1-1, with a possible D match to TRBD1 (5 bases). The CDR3 loop spans 13 amino acids. The V gene's germline CDR1 is LNHDA and CDR2 SQIVND (reference sequence). V was pared by 3 bases and J by 4 bases, with 9 bases between. CDR3 amino acids: CASSILGGTEAFF. The CDR3, as DNA: TGTGCCAGTAGTATTCTTGGGGGCACTGAAGCTTTCTTT.

About this clone itself: An end of the junction does not agree with germline; a read error may underlie this. Here the CDR3 reads CASDLGQFYNKSPLHF. CDR3 nucleotides: TGTGCCAGTGATTTGGGACAGTTCTATAATAAATCACCCCTCCACTTT. The chain employs TRBV2 and TRBJ1-6; 7 nucleotides line up with TRBD1. The CDR3 contains 16 residues. CDR1 and CDR2 from the germline V gene are SNHLY and FYNNEI.

The V gene is TRBV29-1, the J gene TRBJ1-2; 9 nucleotides agree with TRBD1. V gave up 4 bases and J gave up 4 bases; unmatched junction bases: 1. The CDR3 has 12 residues. Germline CDR1 is SQVTM and CDR2 is ANQGSEA. DNA of the CDR3: TGCAGCGTTGGGGACAGGGCCTATGGCTACACCTTC. This translates into CSVGDRAYGYTF.

This sequence joins TRBV6-6 and TRBJ2-1; tentative D call: TRBD2 (6 bases). Trimming cost V 5 bases and J 3 bases, with 14 bases left between them. The CDR3 runs to 15 residues. Germline-derived CDR1 and CDR2 are MNHNY and SVGAGI (reference sequence). In DNA, the CDR3 is TGTGCCAGCAGTCCAGGGAGGACCTTCTACAATGAGCAGTTCTTC. It codes for CASSPGRTFYNEQFF.

V usage is TRBV19 and J usage is TRBJ2-7; the D gene is possibly TRBD1 (5 bases). Between the trimmed V and J ends, which lost 4 bases and 3 bases, there was a span of 10 bases. The CDR3 runs 13 residues. Looked up from germline, CDR1 is LNHDA and CDR2 is SQIVND (reference sequence). CDR3: CASSTGHFYEQYF. The CDR3 DNA reads as TGTGCCAGTAGTACAGGACATTTCTACGAGCAGTACTTC.

The V and J genes are TRBV19 and TRBJ2-5; 10 nucleotides match TRBD2. The CDR3 is made up of 17 amino acids. V lost 2 bases to trimming and J lost 3 bases; unmatched junction nucleotides: 9. The V gene's germline CDR1 is LNHDA and CDR2 SQIVND (reference sequence). CDR3 in amino acids: CASSIRLSGGAKETQYF. In nucleotides, the CDR3 is TGTGCCAGTAGTATACGTTTGAGCGGGGGGGCCAAAGAGACCCAGTACTTC.

The chain combines TRBV7-9 with TRBJ2-5; D ambiguous. The better agreement between TRBJ2-7 and the DNA end casts doubt on the J call. The CDR3 contains 13 residues. Germline V gives CDR1 SEHNR, CDR2 FQNEAQ (reference sequence). DNA of the CDR3: TGTGCCAGCGCTCGGACGGCTGGATACGAGCAGTACTTC. Protein sequence: CASARTAGYEQYF.

This rearrangement joins TRBV2 to TRBJ2-3; no reliable D call. V lost 6 bases and J lost 7, with 20 bases in between. CDR3 length: 15 residues. CDR1 SNHLY and CDR2 FYNNEI come from the germline V gene. CDR3 sequence reads: CASSPRALRENTQYF. CDR3 DNA sequence: TGTGCCAGCAGCCCACGGGCGCTACGCGAAAATACGCAGTATTTT.

The CDR3 region has the DNA TGTGCCAGCAGTGGGGACATGACAGGGTCTGGCAACTATGGCTACACCTTC. This translates into CASSGDMTGSGNYGYTF. The chain has TRBV6-1 and TRBJ1-2; the match to TRBD1 covers 7 bases. Germline V lookup: CDR1 MNHNS, CDR2 SASEGT. With V trimmed by 4 bases and J by 2 bases, 13 bases remained unmatched. The CDR3 runs 17 residues.